The source of this T cell receptor beta chain is a study of CD8+CD57+ T cells in acquired aplastic anemia. It was patients with CD8+CD57+ cell expansion by flow cytometry who were chosen for sequencing. The cohort consisted entirely of patients having severe acquired aplastic anemia. CDR3 length equals 14 residues. CDR1 SEHNR and CDR2 FQNEAQ come from the germline V gene (reference sequence). With V trimmed by 5 bases and J by 9 bases, 3 bases remained unmatched. Study outcomes and limitations: There were approximately 27 CD8+ CDR3 sequences that occurred in both patients and controls.

Genomic DNA acted as the template from which TCR beta VDJ combination and CDR3 sequence profiling were carried out. Each CDR3 protein is one row after TCRdb ran MiXCR on the reads. The sample includes about 290,000 distinct CDR3 sequences, roughly 59% seen only once; the top ten take 1.3%. Remarks on this clonotype: Its antigen is still unknown.

Sequences were obtained from sorted CD4+, CD8+, or CD8+CD57+ T cells (not recorded which) from PBMCs. The V and J genes are TRBV7-9 and TRBJ1-6; 11 bases fit TRBD1. This sequence was found in a human donor with aplastic anemia. Written as DNA, the CDR3 is TGTGCCAGCAGCACGGGACAGGGGGGTTCACCCCTCCACTTT. This codes for CASSTGQGGSPLHF.